Shown below are 15 T cell receptor beta chains from a single sample sequenced in a study of blood T cell repertoires in COVID-19. The protocol was immunoSEQ multiplex PCR, while the TCRdb copy is restricted to in-frame clones and leaves out a portion. This sample has about 190,000 clones, with approximately 80% found just once. Specimen: peripheral blood. Receptors originate from a man aged 45-60 years who had recovered from COVID-19.

This CDR3 reads CASSFTGSSGNTIYF. The CDR3 nucleotides read TGTGCCAGCAGTTTTACAGGGTCATCTGGAAACACCATATATTTT. The V and J genes are TRBV6-2 or TRBV6-3 and TRBJ1-3; possibly TRBD1 for D (6 bases). With 4 bases removed from V and 1 base from J, the gap between germline ends came to 11 bases. The CDR3 consists of 15 residues. CDR1 MNHEY and CDR2 SVGEGT come from the germline V gene.

CDR3 loop: CASSLAGATSGMNNEQFF. The CDR3 DNA reads TGCGCCAGCAGCTTGGCCGGCGCGACTAGCGGGATGAACAATGAGCAGTTCTTC. V and J are TRBV5-1 and TRBJ2-1, with TRBD2 matching 11 bases. This CDR3 has 18 residues. Germline CDR1 SGHRS, CDR2 YFSETQ. The V gene end was trimmed by 0 bases and the J gene end by 5 bases; junction bases not matched to a gene: 10.

This rearrangement joins TRBV13 to TRBJ2-7, with D possibly TRBD1 on 5 matching bases. CDR1 and CDR2 (germline): PRHDT, FYEKMQ (reference sequence). Trimming shortened V by 8 bases and J by 0 bases, and 14 bases separated the two germline ends. CDR3 length: 14 residues. In DNA, the CDR3 is TGTGCCAGCCTGTCGCGGACAAGCTCCTACGAGCAGTACTTC. Amino acid sequence: CASLSRTSSYEQYF.

This rearrangement joins TRBV5-6 to TRBJ2-7, with TRBD1 matching 10 bases. The J segment lost 5 bases and the V segment lost 4 bases, leaving 9 bases of the junction unmatched. Germline V gives CDR1 SGHDT, CDR2 YYEEEE. This CDR3 spans 15 amino acids. The CDR3 bases are TGTGCCAGCAGCCGGACAGGGGGTGTAAAACACGAGCAGTACTTC. Translated, it gives CASSRTGGVKHEQYF.

The V and J genes are TRBV6-5 and TRBJ2-7; possibly TRBD1 for D (5 bases). The V end lost 3 bases, the J end lost 6 bases, and 15 bases lay between the germline ends. The CDR3 is 14 amino acids. In germline, CDR1 is MNHEY, CDR2 SVGAGI. The CDR3 coding sequence is TGTGCCAGCAGTTATTTTAGGGGCTCCGGCGAGCAGTACTTC. This gives the protein CASSYFRGSGEQYF.

The J gene is TRBJ2-1, the V gene TRBV7-3; 12 bases match TRBD2. The CDR3 runs to 19 residues. V shed 0 bases and J 0 bases; nucleotides not matched to a gene: 6. CDR1 SGHTA and CDR2 FQGTGA come from the germline V gene. CDR3 nucleotides: TGTGCCAGCAGCTTAACGCTAGCGGGAGGGCTTGGCTCCTACAATGAGCAGTTCTTC. This codes for CASSLTLAGGLGSYNEQFF.

The table lists this clone with a few counts. The V and J genes are TRBV2 and TRBJ1-5; 8 nucleotides align to TRBD1. J was trimmed by 2 bases and V by 7 bases; bases with no gene match: 13. The CDR3 is 17 residues long. Germline-derived CDR1 and CDR2 are SNHLY and FYNNEI. In nucleotides, the CDR3 is TGTGCCAGCACTACATTACAGGGGGAGGCAGGCAATCAGCCCCAGCATTTT. Amino acids: CASTTLQGEAGNQPQHF.

This rearrangement joins TRBV2 to TRBJ2-1, with 7 bases aligning to TRBD2. CDR3 size: 14 residues. The J segment lost 5 bases and the V segment lost 4 bases, leaving 5 bases of the junction unmatched. CDR1 and CDR2 (germline): SNHLY, FYNNEI. The CDR3 loop is CASSVPSGNNEQFF. The CDR3 DNA follows: TGTGCCAGCAGTGTCCCTAGCGGAAACAATGAGCAGTTCTTC.

The V gene is TRBV5-4, the J gene TRBJ1-2, with 10 nucleotides matching TRBD1. The CDR3 is made up of 14 amino acids. Germline-derived CDR1 and CDR2 are SGHNT and YYREEE (reference sequence). V was pared by 5 bases and J by 2 bases, with 3 bases of the junction left unmatched. Written as DNA, the CDR3 is TGTGCCAGCAGTTGGACAGGGGGGAACTATGGCTACACCTTC. This codes for CASSWTGGNYGYTF. Full variable domain (remainder filled in from reference TRBV5-4 and TRBJ1-2): ETGVTQSPTHLIKTRGQQVTLRCSSQSGHNTVSWYQQALGQGPQFIFQYYREEENGRGNFPPRFSGLQFPNYSSELNVNALELDDSALYLCASSWTGGNYGYTFGSGTRLTVV.

V and J are TRBV27 and TRBJ1-3; the D is unclear. This CDR3 contains 17 residues. Trimming cost V 4 bases and J 2 bases, with 18 bases left between them. Germline lookup yields CDR1 MNHEY and CDR2 SMNVEV (reference sequence). CDR3 nucleotide sequence: TGTGCCAGCAGTTCTCGGCCTACGGTCGGAGCTGGAAACACCATATATTTT. Protein sequence: CASSSRPTVGAGNTIYF.

The CDR3 DNA is TGCGCCAGTAGGGACCCGGGGAGGGAGACCCAGTACTTC. It is translated as CASRDPGRETQYF. The chain links TRBV5-1 to TRBJ2-5; D is possibly TRBD2 (6 bases). The CDR3 has 13 amino acids. V gave up 8 bases and J gave up 5 bases, with 16 bases separating them. Germline V gene lookup returns CDR1 SGHRS and CDR2 YFSETQ. Complete variable domain (other parts from reference TRBV5-1 and TRBJ2-5): KAGVTQTPRYLIKTRGQQVTLSCSPISGHRSVSWYQQTPGQGLQFLFEYFSETQRNKGNFPGRFSGRQFSNSRSEMNVSTLELGDSALYLCASRDPGRETQYFGPGTRLLVL.

The rearrangement joins TRBV9 to TRBJ2-7; unclear D gene. There are 17 residues in the CDR3. Trimming removed 3 bases at V and 0 bases at J, with 19 bases between. Germline CDR1 is SGDLS and CDR2 is YYNGEE. CDR3 sequence (DNA): TGTGCCAGCAGCGCCGGTGCGCAGGTCGATAGCTCCTACGAGCAGTACTTC. Protein sequence: CASSAGAQVDSSYEQYF. The whole variable domain, filled in from reference TRBV9 and TRBJ2-7, reads DSGVTQTPKHLITATGQRVTLRCSPRSGDLSVYWYQQSLDQGLQFLIQYYNGEERAKGNILERFSAQQFPDLHSELNLSSLELGDSALYFCASSAGAQVDSSYEQYFGPGTRLTVT.

The chain recombines TRBV29-1 with TRBJ1-2; the D gene is possibly TRBD1 (5 bases). The germline V gene has CDR1 SQVTM and CDR2 ANQGSEA. This CDR3 is built from 14 residues. Deletions cut 2 bases from V and 2 bases from J, with 12 bases between. In nucleotides, the CDR3 is TGCAGCGTTGAAAAGGGGTTCGGGAACTATGGCTACACCTTC. Its protein product is CSVEKGFGNYGYTF.

V gene TRBV11-2 combines with J gene TRBJ2-1, with 11 bases matching TRBD2. The CDR3 loop spans 16 amino acids. Germline CDR1 and CDR2: SGHAT and FQNNGV. V was clipped by 6 bases and J by 5 bases; unmatched bases: 9. The CDR3 is CASSLRSGRGNNEQFF. In DNA form, the CDR3 reads TGTGCCAGCAGTCTCCGTAGCGGGAGGGGAAACAATGAGCAGTTCTTC.

The rearrangement links TRBV29-1 to TRBJ1-1, with a weak D call TRBD1 (5 bases). Trimming shortened V by 3 bases and J by 4 bases, and 12 bases separated the two germline ends. The V gene's germline CDR1 is SQVTM and CDR2 ANQGSEA. CDR3 length: 13 residues. The DNA for the CDR3 is TGCAGCGTTGACCAAGGGGTCGGCACTGAAGCTTTCTTT. This sequence encodes CSVDQGVGTEAFF.